The entry below gives a single T cell receptor (beta chain) sequence along with its context. Its target is not known. The data derive from a study of cytomegalovirus exposure and HLA in healthy donors. Across the study: Earlier results showed approximately 110 million unique TCR beta sequences derived from approximately 170 million T cells. Notes on the study in general: Most TCR sequences were rare, but some public TCRs occurred in many donors. TCR beta V segments were, for the most part, productive about 87% or about 30% of the time in an earlier analysis.

Looked up from germline, CDR1 is SGDLS and CDR2 is YYNGEE. Trimming removed 4 bases from V and 1 base from J, with 15 bases in between. CDR3 size: 15 residues. Amplification used 60 Vbeta primers and 13 Jbeta primers. Profiled with immunoSEQ multiplex PCR; TCRdb holds only in-frame clones, not every one. The sample records around 86,000 clones, roughly 85% being singletons. The receptor comes from a female donor in good health and CMV-seronegative. The sequencing sample was made of PBMCs. V gene TRBV9 combines with J gene TRBJ2-7; D is undetermined. CDR3 bases: TGTGCCAGCAGCCCCCTAGGAGCTAATTCCTACGAGCAGTACTTC. It encodes CASSPLGANSYEQYF.